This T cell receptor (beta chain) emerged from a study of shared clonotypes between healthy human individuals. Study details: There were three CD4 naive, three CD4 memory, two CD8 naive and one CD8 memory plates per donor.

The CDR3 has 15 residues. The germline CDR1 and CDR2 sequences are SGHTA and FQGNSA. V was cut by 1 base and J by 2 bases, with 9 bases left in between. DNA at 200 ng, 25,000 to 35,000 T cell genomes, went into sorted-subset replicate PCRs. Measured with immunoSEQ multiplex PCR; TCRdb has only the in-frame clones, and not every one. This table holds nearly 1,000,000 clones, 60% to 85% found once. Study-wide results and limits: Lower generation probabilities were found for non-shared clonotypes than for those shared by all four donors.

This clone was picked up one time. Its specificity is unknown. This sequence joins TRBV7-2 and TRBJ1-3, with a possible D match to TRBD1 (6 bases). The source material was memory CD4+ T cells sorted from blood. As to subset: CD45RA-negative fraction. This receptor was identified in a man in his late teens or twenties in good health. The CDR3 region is CASSLVTGAGNTIYF. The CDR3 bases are TGTGCCAGCAGCTTAGTGACAGGAGCTGGAAACACCATATATTTT.